This TCR beta chain appears in the sequencing data of a study of cytomegalovirus exposure and HLA in healthy donors. Study summary: The roughly 100 million unique TCR beta sequences, from 150 million to 200 million T cells, were found by an earlier analysis. Overall study findings and caveats: Other equally common chains were less clonally expanded than HLA-associated TCR beta chains, a later analysis showed.

PCR used 60 Vbeta primers and 13 Jbeta primers. TCRdb's table, derived via immunoSEQ multiplex PCR, lists solely in-frame clones and lacks some. In the table there are about 280,000 clones, approximately 90% of which are singletons. With regard to this clone: Antigen unknown. A read error may produce the germline difference seen at one junction end.

The material sequenced was PBMCs. The TCR originated in a woman aged 18-29 years in good health and CMV-seronegative.

The CDR3 loop reads CASSPSQVGNYGYTF. The CDR3 DNA follows: TGTGCTAGCAGCCCCAGCCAGGTCGGCAACTATGGCTACACCTTC. The J gene is TRBJ1-2, the V gene TRBV7-7; D is unclear. The germline gives CDR1 SSHAT, CDR2 FNYEAQ (reference sequence). This CDR3 comprises 15 residues.